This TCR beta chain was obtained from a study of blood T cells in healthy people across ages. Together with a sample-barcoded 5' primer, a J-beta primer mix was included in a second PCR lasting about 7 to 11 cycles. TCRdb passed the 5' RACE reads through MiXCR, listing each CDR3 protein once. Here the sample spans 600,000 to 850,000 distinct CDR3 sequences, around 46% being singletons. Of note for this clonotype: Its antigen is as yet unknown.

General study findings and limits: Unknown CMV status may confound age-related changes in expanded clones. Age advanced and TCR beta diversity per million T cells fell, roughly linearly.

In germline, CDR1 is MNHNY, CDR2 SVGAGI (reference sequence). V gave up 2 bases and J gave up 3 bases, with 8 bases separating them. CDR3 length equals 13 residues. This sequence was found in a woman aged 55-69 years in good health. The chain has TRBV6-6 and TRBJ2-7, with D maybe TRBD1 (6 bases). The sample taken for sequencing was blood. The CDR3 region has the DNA TGTGCCAGCAGTTACGCAGGGGTCTACGAGCAGTACTTC. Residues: CASSYAGVYEQYF.